This TCR beta chain was sequenced for a study of blood T cell repertoires in COVID-19 (dated by TCRdb to about 2020). With regard to the full study: Collaborator samples came from the United States, Italy and Spain and covered acute and convalescent phases of COVID-19. The prospective study material was composed of cDNA or gDNA derived from T cells, B-cell-depleted T cells, or PBMCs. The dataset comprised deeply sampled blood TCRbeta repertoires from subjects exposed to, actively infected with, or recovered from COVID-19. A freely available public database, intended as a resource for researchers studying the immune response to SARS-CoV-2, is where the repertoires were released. Samples came from the ongoing ImmuneRACE study (first 160 participants) plus 1,254 subjects from 6 global collaborators. Nearly every sample came with metadata listing a de-identified subject ID, COVID-19 status, age in years and sex. Where HLA class I and class II types were available, the types were taken from metadata supplied by the sample provider, not from assay-based typing. General findings and caveats noted by the study authors: How much clinical and demographic metadata was included differed by source and by participant, and the metadata was provided uncurated.

Another Seattle source contributed samples from volunteer blood donors who had recovered from COVID-19. Each collaborating institution followed its own protocols to collect whole blood in K2EDTA tubes. Collaborator samples were shipped for TCRbeta analysis as frozen whole blood, isolated PBMCs, or DNA extracted from either sample type. TCRbeta CDR3 regions were amplified from genomic DNA using the immunoSEQ Assay, a bias-controlled multiplex PCR. The original pipeline was this. The number of nucleated cells in each sample was estimated from the amplification of reference gene primers within the assay. Sequence reads were collapsed and filtered to measure the absolute abundance of every unique TCRbeta CDR3 rearrangement. For each sample, productive Simpson clonality was calculated by taking the square root of Simpson's diversity index across productive rearrangements. Drawn from immuneACCESS, this table holds only the in-frame rearrangements with V and J called that TCRdb kept. Clones are partly lost; checked studies trace under half to an unresolved V gene and leave the rest unexplained. That table supplies the V and J calls and clone size; D and trimming were determined from the DNA. Here the sample has roughly 300,000 clones; approximately 89% occur a single time. The biggest ten clones account for around 7.8% of the sample.

About this clone: The antigen it recognizes is unknown. There are no base qualities to consult, and no much larger clone falls within one base.

Reading the germline V gene gives CDR1 SGHDT and CDR2 YYEEEE. Including the terminal cysteine and phenylalanine, the CDR3 comprises 14 residues. Only the CDR3 part of the read is kept: 42 bases, read in frame from the first base. V is cut by 1 base and J by 8 bases, and the space between the germline ends is 10 bases. This receptor chain uses TRBV5-6 and TRBJ1-6, and TRBD1 may be the D gene, going by 6 matching bases. The sequence came from a woman aged 45-59 years who had recovered from COVID-19. Sequences were obtained from peripheral blood. The DNA reads TGTGCCAGCAGCTTGAAGCCAGGGGATTCACCCCTCCACTTT. This gives the protein CASSLKPGDSPLHF. This CDR3, with the reference TRBV5-6 and TRBJ1-6 proteins standing in past its ends, gives the full variable domain DAGVTQSPTHLIKTRGQQVTLRCSPKSGHDTVSWYQQALGQGPQFIFQYYEEEERQRGNFPDRFSGHQFPNYSSELNVNALLLGDSALYLCASSLKPGDSPLHFGNGTRLTVT.